This T cell receptor (beta chain) was sequenced in a study of naive and memory T cell subsets. The V and J ends lost 4 bases and 7 bases respectively, with 20 bases between them. The germline CDR1 and CDR2 sequences are SGHNT and YYREEE (reference sequence). This CDR3 contains 15 residues. An oligonucleotide containing a UMI was ligated to the 3' end of TCR cDNA. Unsorted total RNA, about 1 to 1000 ng, was DNase treated before reverse transcription. This clonotype was seen repeatedly, ten times or more. Ligated cDNA underwent four rounds of PCR with nested alpha and beta constant region primers and SP2. For blood and skin samples, reverse transcription used TCR alpha and beta constant primers. TCRdb independently ran MiXCR on the 5' RACE reads; one entry per CDR3 protein. Among approximately 32,000 distinct CDR3 sequences, 15% to 20% were seen once, and the ten largest hold 2.6%.

The gene calls are TRBV5-4 and TRBJ1-1, with D perhaps TRBD1 (5 bases). The receptor was derived from a female donor in good health. The CDR3 loop is CASSPAGGGSYEAFF. For the CDR3, the DNA is TGTGCCAGCAGCCCGGCTGGTGGGGGATCCTATGAAGCTTTCTTT.